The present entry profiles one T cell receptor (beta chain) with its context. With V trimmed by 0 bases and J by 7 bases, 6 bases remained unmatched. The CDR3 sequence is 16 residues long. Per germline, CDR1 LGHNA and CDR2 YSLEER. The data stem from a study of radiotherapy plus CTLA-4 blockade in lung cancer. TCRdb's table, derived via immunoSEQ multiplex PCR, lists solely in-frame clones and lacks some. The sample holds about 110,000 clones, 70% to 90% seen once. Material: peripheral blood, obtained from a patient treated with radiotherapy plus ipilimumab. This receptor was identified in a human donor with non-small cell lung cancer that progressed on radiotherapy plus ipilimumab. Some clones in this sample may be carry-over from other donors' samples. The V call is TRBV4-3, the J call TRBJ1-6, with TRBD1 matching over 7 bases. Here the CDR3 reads CASSQDWGQTNSPLHF. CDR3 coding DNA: TGCGCCAGCAGCCAAGACTGGGGACAGACAAATTCACCCCTCCACTTT.